The source of this T cell receptor beta chain is a study of T cells in women clearing cervical HPV infection. Produced via immunoSEQ multiplex PCR; TCRdb's table is partial and in-frame only. The sample table includes 45,000 to 50,000 clones. As for this clone: The read is 3 residues too short to cover the CDR3 end, so that end is filled in from the germline J gene.

Trimming took 6 bases from V and 5 from J, leaving 13 bases between them. This CDR3 is built from 13 residues. Germline CDR1 is LNHDA and CDR2 is SQIVND (reference sequence). The sample consisted of blood buffy coat. The chain couples TRBV19 to TRBJ2-5; D perhaps matches TRBD1 (5 bases). This sequence was found in a woman aged 18 to 75 with a cervical HPV16 infection that either progressed to CIN3+ or cleared (not recorded which). This chain's CDR3 is CASRLQDRETQYF. The covered CDR3 bases are TGTGCCAGTAGGTTACAGGATCGGGAGACC.